This TCR beta chain stems from a study of T-cell memory formation after mild COVID-19. The V segment lost 10 bases and the J segment 5 bases; nucleotides outside the gene matches: 8. Looked up from germline, CDR1 is MNHEY and CDR2 is SVGAGI. The CDR3 is made up of 14 amino acids. This clonotype has just a few counts. Antigen unknown. It was 5'RACE with constant-segment primers that produced the TCR alpha and TCR beta cDNA libraries, which carried sample barcodes and UMIs. TCRdb re-analysed the 5' RACE reads in MiXCR, keeping a single row per CDR3 protein. The sample has around 370,000 distinct CDR3 sequences, around 20% seen once; the top ten hold around 13%. Points from the study as a whole: Those CD4+ clones that contracted were mainly in CM and EM (CD8+ ones in EMRA). Pre-infection memory harbored some responding clones, suggesting cross-reactive memory joined.

V and J are TRBV6-5 and TRBJ2-7; 13 bases agree with TRBD2. The sequenced sample was PBMCs or a T cell subset sorted from them (not recorded which). This clonotype was sampled from an adult woman who had mild COVID-19 (a few samples of this study predate the infection). Cell type and time point are not known. CDR3 sequence (DNA): TGTGCCACCGAAACGGGACTAGCGGGAAACGAGCAGTACTTC. Protein: CATETGLAGNEQYF.